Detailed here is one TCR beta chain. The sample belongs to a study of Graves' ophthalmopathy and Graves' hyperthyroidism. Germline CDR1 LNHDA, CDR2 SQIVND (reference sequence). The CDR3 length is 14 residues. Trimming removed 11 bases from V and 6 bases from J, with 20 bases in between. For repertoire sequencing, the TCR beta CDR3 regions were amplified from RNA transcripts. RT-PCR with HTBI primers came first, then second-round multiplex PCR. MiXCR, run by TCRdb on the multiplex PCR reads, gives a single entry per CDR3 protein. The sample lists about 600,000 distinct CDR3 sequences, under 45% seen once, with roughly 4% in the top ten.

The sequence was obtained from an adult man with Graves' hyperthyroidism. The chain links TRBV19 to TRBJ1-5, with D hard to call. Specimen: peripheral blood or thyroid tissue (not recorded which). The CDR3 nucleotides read TGTGCCCCCGCTTGGGGAGACAAGGGTCAGCCCCAGCATTTT. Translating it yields CAPAWGDKGQPQHF. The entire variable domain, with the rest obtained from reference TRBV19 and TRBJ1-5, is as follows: DGGITQSPKYLFRKEGQNVTLSCEQNLNHDAMYWYRQDPGQGLRLIYYSQIVNDFQKGDIAEGYSVSREKKESFPLTVTSAQKNPTAFYLCAPAWGDKGQPQHFGDGTRLSIL.